The 32 T cell receptor beta chains in this list originate from one sample, sequenced in a study of beta chain features in type 1 diabetes. The entirety of the isolated RNA underwent reverse transcription, so expressed TCRB transcripts were sequenced. Produced via immunoSEQ multiplex PCR; TCRdb's table is partial and in-frame only. The sample shows more than 300,000 clones, less than 15% of them seen only once. Specimen: naive CD4+ T cells from blood. These receptor sequences come from a woman aged 18-29 years in good health.

The table lists this clone with a few counts. CDR3 protein: CAISESTGGRTDTQYF. The CDR3 DNA reads as TGTGCCATCAGTGAGTCTACTGGCGGGAGAACAGATACGCAGTATTTT. The V and J genes are TRBV10-3 and TRBJ2-3; 7 nucleotides line up with TRBD2. Germline trimming cut 0 bases from V and 3 bases from J; bases unmatched to any gene: 6. This CDR3 has 16 amino acids. Germline V gene data show CDR1 as ENHRY and CDR2 as SYGVKD.

Only a few counts were recorded for this clone. The chain uses TRBV25-1 and TRBJ2-5, with D unclear. The CDR3 totals 16 residues. Trimming shortened V by 3 bases and J by 0 bases, and 14 bases separated the two germline ends. Germline V gene lookup returns CDR1 MGHDK and CDR2 SYGVNS. The CDR3 here is CASSEQTPWYQETQYF. The DNA for the CDR3 is TGTGCCAGCAGTGAGCAGACACCCTGGTACCAAGAGACCCAGTACTTC.

Note on this clone: One end of the junction fails to match germline, which may point to a read error. CDR3 region: CAWSVSVKTEAFF. DNA of the CDR3: TGTGCCTGGAGTGTGTCAGTGAAAACTGAAGCTTTCTTT. V gene TRBV30 combines with J gene TRBJ1-1, with D unclear. CDR1 and CDR2 (germline): GTSNPN, SVGIG (reference sequence). This CDR3 region has 13 residues. The full variable domain, in which reference TRBV30 and TRBJ1-1 provide the parts outside the CDR3, is SQTIHQWPATLVQPVGSPLSLECTVEGTSNPNLYWYRQAAGRGLQLLFYSVGIGQISSEVPQNLSASRPQDRQFILSSKKLLLSDSGFYLCAWSVSVKTEAFFGQGTRLTVV.

This clone has a handful of counts. The chain recombines TRBV29-1 with TRBJ2-1; 8 positions agree with TRBD2. Trimming took 7 bases from V and 7 from J; bases not matched to a gene: 15. The CDR3 contains 15 residues. Germline V gene lookup returns CDR1 SQVTM and CDR2 ANQGSEA. CDR3 region: CSAPKLGRARNEQFF. In DNA, the CDR3 is TGCAGCGCCCCAAAACTCGGGAGGGCCCGAAATGAGCAGTTCTTC.

The rearrangement uses TRBV30 and TRBJ2-1, with a weak D call TRBD2 (5 bases). The CDR3 length is 13 residues. Trimming removed 5 bases at V and 7 bases at J, with 15 bases between. The germline CDR1 and CDR2 sequences are GTSNPN and SVGIG (reference sequence). The CDR3 reads CAWFPGFTNEQFF. CDR3 nucleotides: TGTGCCTGGTTTCCGGGATTCACAAATGAGCAGTTCTTC.

This chain connects TRBV18 to TRBJ1-5; 9 positions match TRBD1. The J segment lost 6 bases and the V segment lost 5 bases, leaving 14 bases of the junction unmatched. The CDR3 runs to 17 residues. CDR1 KGHSH and CDR2 LQKENI come from the germline V gene. CDR3 DNA sequence: TGTGCCAGCTCATCATTACAGGGGGCCAGTTGGATTCAGCCCCAGCATTTT. The encoded protein is CASSSLQGASWIQPQHF.

This chain links TRBV28 with TRBJ2-7, with 10 bases identical to TRBD1. Per the germline V gene, CDR1 is MDHEN and CDR2 is SYDVKM. V shed 5 bases, J shed 6 bases, and the junction held 7 bases outside the gene matches. The CDR3 extends over 14 amino acids. The CDR3 coding sequence is TGTGCCAGCAGTCCGGGACAGGGGTGGGGCGAGCAGTACTTC. Protein: CASSPGQGWGEQYF.

The V and J genes are TRBV18 and TRBJ2-1; 8 bases are a match to TRBD1. Looked up from germline, CDR1 is KGHSH and CDR2 is LQKENI. V trimming: 3 bases; J trimming: 15 bases; junction bases outside the gene matches: 10. This CDR3 has 13 amino acids. DNA of the CDR3: TGTGCCAGCTCACCGGGACAGGAGGGGCCCAGGTTCTTC. Amino acids: CASSPGQEGPRFF.

This clone came up a few times. The chain couples TRBV10-3 to TRBJ2-5, with 8 bases matching TRBD1. V dropped 4 bases and J dropped 5; count of bases not matched to a gene: 0. Germline values: CDR1 ENHRY, CDR2 SYGVKD. CDR3 length equals 12 residues. Written as DNA, the CDR3 is TGTGCCATCAGTGGGACAGGGGAGACCCAGTACTTC. Protein: CAISGTGETQYF.

This clone has only a few counts. The chain recombines TRBV7-3 with TRBJ2-3; 12 nucleotides match TRBD2. V lost 5 bases and J lost 7; bases outside the gene matches: 7. Germline values: CDR1 SGHTA, CDR2 FQGTGA. The CDR3 is made up of 15 amino acids. CDR3 region: CASSLGLAGPNTQYF. The CDR3, as DNA: TGTGCCAGCAGCCTTGGACTAGCGGGGCCTAATACGCAGTATTTT.

This clone was observed a few times. This chain connects TRBV18 to TRBJ1-3; tentative D call: TRBD1 (6 bases). V lost 2 bases to trimming and J lost 0 bases, with 8 bases between them. The CDR3 spans 15 residues. Germline V gene sequence: CDR1 KGHSH, CDR2 LQKENI. In DNA, the CDR3 is TGTGCCAGCTCACCAACAGGGAGCTCTGGAAACACCATATATTTT. As protein: CASSPTGSSGNTIYF.

CDR3 coding DNA: TGTGCCAGCCACTCCTACAATGAGCAGTTCTTC. It yields the protein CASHSYNEQFF. The V gene is TRBV7-9, the J gene TRBJ2-1; D is uncertain. Germline V gene sequence: CDR1 SEHNR, CDR2 FQNEAQ (reference sequence). Trimming left V 8 bases short and J 0 bases short, with 2 bases between. The CDR3 runs to 11 residues.

This clone was picked up a small number of times. This chain uses TRBV27 with TRBJ1-1; 9 bases are a match to TRBD1. J lost 9 bases, V lost 3 bases, and 5 bases had no gene match. Germline CDR1 MNHEY, CDR2 SMNVEV (reference sequence). The CDR3 spans 13 residues. CDR3 in DNA: TGTGCCAGCAGTTTTCCCGGACAGGGGAAAGCTTTCTTT. It codes for CASSFPGQGKAFF.

V and J are TRBV6-5 and TRBJ1-1, with 8 bases identical to TRBD1. From germline, CDR1 is MNHEY and CDR2 SVGAGI. This CDR3 comprises 13 residues. The ends lost 6 bases at V and 4 bases at J; junction bases unmatched: 4. CDR3 loop: CASSTQGGTEAFF. The CDR3, as DNA: TGTGCCAGCAGCACACAGGGGGGCACTGAAGCTTTCTTT.

The gene calls are TRBV5-6 and TRBJ2-5; possible D gene TRBD1, 6 bases. Trimming cost V 1 base and J 3 bases, with 19 bases left between them. Germline CDR1 is SGHDT and CDR2 is YYEEEE. This CDR3 has 17 amino acids. The CDR3, as DNA: TGTGCCAGCAGCTTGCGTGCAGGGGTGGTAGCCAAAGAGACCCAGTACTTC. Translation gives CASSLRAGVVAKETQYF.

A few counts support this clone. The rearrangement links TRBV30 to TRBJ2-2; tentatively, D is TRBD2 (6 bases). The CDR3 contains 15 residues. V was clipped by 1 base and J by 5 bases, with 14 bases between them. CDR1 GTSNPN and CDR2 SVGIG come from the germline V gene (reference sequence). The CDR3: CAWSEDLRGTGELFF. As DNA, the CDR3 is TGTGCCTGGAGTGAGGACCTCCGGGGGACCGGGGAGCTGTTTTTT.

This clone was detected a few times. The chain carries TRBV5-1 and TRBJ2-1; D is possibly TRBD1 (6 bases). V lost 4 bases and J 2 bases, leaving 10 bases between the germline ends. Germline V CDR1 and CDR2: SGHRS, YFSETQ. CDR3 size: 14 residues. The chain's CDR3 is CASSAGEPYNEQFF. The CDR3, as DNA: TGCGCCAGCAGCGCAGGGGAACCCTACAATGAGCAGTTCTTC.

A few counts support this clone. As DNA, the CDR3 is TGTGCCAGCAGCTTAGCGGGGACAGAGAGCAATCAGCCCCAGCATTTT. Translation gives CASSLAGTESNQPQHF. The chain joins TRBV7-2 to TRBJ1-5; 7 nucleotides match TRBD1. The CDR3 totals 16 residues. J lost 1 base, V lost 0 bases, and 3 bases had no gene match. The V gene's germline CDR1 is SGHTA and CDR2 FQGNSA.

This clone came up a few times. The chain carries TRBV4-2 and TRBJ2-3; 8 positions agree with TRBD2. The V segment lost 0 bases and the J segment 3 bases; nucleotides outside the gene matches: 11. This CDR3 contains 18 residues. CDR1 is LGHNA, CDR2 YNFKEQ, per germline. CDR3 protein: CASSQDSWDSGVTDTQYF. The CDR3 DNA follows: TGTGCCAGCAGCCAAGATTCGTGGGATAGCGGGGTTACAGATACGCAGTATTTT.

In its sample, this clone was seen a few times. The V gene is TRBV9, the J gene TRBJ2-1; 10 bases map to TRBD2. In germline, CDR1 is SGDLS, CDR2 YYNGEE. The CDR3 runs to 17 residues. Trimming removed 0 bases from V and 6 bases from J; junction bases left unmatched: 9. For the CDR3, the DNA is TGTGCCAGCAGCGTAGATAAGCGGGAGGGCCTAGGCAATGAGCAGTTCTTC. This gives the protein CASSVDKREGLGNEQFF.

The J gene is TRBJ2-1, the V gene TRBV29-1; weak D call: TRBD2 (6 bases). CDR1 and CDR2 from the germline V gene are SQVTM and ANQGSEA. The CDR3 spans 15 residues. Trimming left V 3 bases short and J 6 bases short, with 18 bases between. The CDR3 loop is CSVDVTGAEGNEQFF. The CDR3 region has the DNA TGCAGCGTTGATGTTACGGGAGCGGAGGGCAATGAGCAGTTCTTC.

This clone was observed a handful of times. The CDR3 region has the DNA TGCGCCAGCAGCCAAGAGGGTGGAGCGTCAATCTCCTACGAGCAGTACTTC. Its protein is CASSQEGGASISYEQYF. J is TRBJ2-7 and V is TRBV4-1; D is unresolved. The CDR3 length is 17 residues. Deletions cut 0 bases from V and 0 bases from J, with 15 bases between. Germline V gene data show CDR1 as MGHRA and CDR2 as YSYEKL.

The chain combines TRBV6-6 with TRBJ2-5, with D tentatively TRBD1 (5 bases). V lost 7 bases to trimming and J lost 0 bases, with 12 bases between them. The CDR3 spans 14 residues. The germline gives CDR1 MNHNY, CDR2 SVGAGI (reference sequence). CDR3 nucleotide sequence: TGTGCCAGCACCTTGACAGAATACCAAGAGACCCAGTACTTC. This codes for CASTLTEYQETQYF.

This clone was recorded a few times. This chain links TRBV7-3 with TRBJ2-2, with 10 bases fitting TRBD2. The CDR3 has 15 residues. V gave up 4 bases and J gave up 6 bases; unmatched junction bases: 5. Looked up from germline, CDR1 is SGHTA and CDR2 is FQGTGA. This CDR3 reads CASSSQGLASGELFF. The CDR3 coding sequence is TGTGCCAGCAGCTCCCAGGGACTAGCGTCCGGGGAGCTGTTTTTT.

This clone showed up just a few times. The CDR3 protein is CASSKDRINTEAFF. Here the CDR3 DNA reads TGTGCCAGCAGCAAGGACAGGATTAACACTGAAGCTTTCTTT. V usage is TRBV7-2 and J usage is TRBJ1-1; TRBD1 aligns across 7 bases. CDR1 SGHTA and CDR2 FQGNSA come from the germline V gene. Unmatched junction bases numbered 5, after V lost 5 bases and J lost 2 bases. The CDR3 covers 14 residues.

The chain joins TRBV5-6 to TRBJ1-1; 7 nucleotides align to TRBD1. V shed 4 bases, J shed 0 bases, and the junction held 6 bases outside the gene matches. The length of the CDR3 is 15 residues. The V gene's germline CDR1 is SGHDT and CDR2 YYEEEE. The CDR3 here is CASSVLQGVNTEAFF. The CDR3 coding sequence is TGTGCCAGCAGCGTGCTGCAGGGGGTGAACACTGAAGCTTTCTTT.

The chain joins TRBV6-1 to TRBJ2-7; 12 nucleotides line up with TRBD1. Trimming at V came to 10 bases and at J to 3 bases, leaving 7 bases not matched to a gene. This CDR3 comprises 14 residues. Germline V gene sequence: CDR1 MNHNS, CDR2 SASEGT. The CDR3 region has the DNA TGTGCCACCAGGGGACAGGGGGCCGTCTACGAGCAGTACTTC. This gives the protein CATRGQGAVYEQYF.

This clone was found a few times. The rearrangement joins TRBV5-1 to TRBJ2-1, with TRBD2 matching over 8 bases. The CDR3 is 16 amino acids. The V segment lost 0 bases and the J segment 5 bases; nucleotides outside the gene matches: 7. The germline gives CDR1 SGHRS, CDR2 YFSETQ. In DNA form, the CDR3 reads TGCGCCAGCAGCTTGGTGTCTAGCGGGCATAACAATGAGCAGTTCTTC. Its protein is CASSLVSSGHNNEQFF.

This clone came up a few times. The chain combines TRBV9 with TRBJ2-1; weak D call: TRBD2 (6 bases). Per the germline V gene, CDR1 is SGDLS and CDR2 is YYNGEE. The ends were cut back, 0 bases at V and 0 bases at J, with 10 bases in the middle. The CDR3 totals 16 residues. CDR3 DNA sequence: TGTGCCAGCAGCGTAGGAATCGGGAGCTCCTACAATGAGCAGTTCTTC. Translating gives CASSVGIGSSYNEQFF.

This clone has a handful of counts. This chain links TRBV18 with TRBJ2-7, with 8 bases that match TRBD2. There are 16 residues in the CDR3. Germline V gives CDR1 KGHSH, CDR2 LQKENI. Trimming took 6 bases from V and 3 from J; bases not matched to a gene: 13. In nucleotides, the CDR3 is TGTGCCAGCTCGCCGACAGGCGGACTAGCCGGCTACGAGCAGTACTTC. Translating gives CASSPTGGLAGYEQYF.

The rearrangement uses TRBV29-1 and TRBJ2-1; 8 positions match TRBD2. V gave up 3 bases and J gave up 1 base; unmatched junction bases: 11. This CDR3 has 17 residues. Looked up from germline, CDR1 is SQVTM and CDR2 is ANQGSEA. The CDR3 DNA follows: TGCAGCGTTGATGGGCTAGCGGGCGCCTTTTCCTACAATGAGCAGTTCTTC. Translated, it gives CSVDGLAGAFSYNEQFF.

This clone was seen a few times. V and J are TRBV6-1 and TRBJ1-2; 7 bases are shared with TRBD1. The V gene's germline CDR1 is MNHNS and CDR2 SASEGT. The CDR3 loop spans 15 amino acids. Unmatched junction bases numbered 14, after V lost 5 bases and J lost 8 bases. CDR3 DNA: TGTGCCAGCAGTCCCTTAGGTAGGGGGCTGAGCGGCTACACCTTC. It codes for CASSPLGRGLSGYTF.